This TCR beta chain came from a study of long-term antiretroviral therapy in people with HIV (dated by TCRdb to 2021 to 2024). As for the study more broadly: Collection of the earliest samples took place about a decade ahead of the 2015 WHO recommendation for immediate ART, at a time when ART was typically delayed until CD4 counts fell. Whether ART initiation and durable HIV suppression were associated with changes in peripheral blood TRB repertoire composition and diversity was tested in a retrospective serial study. A total of about 200 cryopreserved PBMC samples were contributed to the cohort by 30 adults with confirmed HIV infection, with samples collected serially over a mean of roughly six years (range 1-12). About 35% of the 30 participants with HIV were female. No cross-contamination during QIAcube processing was shown when test extractions of a monoclonal T-cell line were performed alongside about 30 polyclonal samples. Summary of the overall study and its limitations: Unsorted PBMC were profiled instead of sorted CD4+ and CD8+ T cells because pre-ART samples had limited cell numbers. Limited PBMC availability meant only the TCR beta chain was sequenced, without alpha chain pairing. At every time point, the repertoire was dominated by expanded TRB clones first identified before ART initiation, although this dominance fluctuated and, in many PLHIV, declined after ART. No data were available on ART adherence, viral resistance or therapy changes, limiting inferences about post-ART repertoire changes. ART initiation was associated with a significant increase in TRB diversity, but diversity stayed significantly below transplant donor controls even after long-term ART. Samples dated from the mid-2000s to the late 2010s, and the ART regimens used may be less effective than current ones. HIV repertoires had narrower CDR3 length ranges than controls, and the network structure suggested an antigen-experienced repertoire that shifted only slightly toward naive after ART.

The immunoSEQ hsTCRB v3.0 assay was used at survey level resolution to sequence the TRB variable region. The targeted TRB sequencing depth was about 40,000-50,000 T-cell genomes per sample. TRB libraries were pooled and sequenced on an Illumina MiSeq using a v3 150-cycle kit. The authors' analysis ran thus. Repertoire analysis ran in R within a reproducible Nextflow workflow covering QC, data transformation and analysis. LymphoSeq2, an R package for AIRR-Seq data exploration, was used to implement custom analyses. A few samples that yielded fewer than 5000 total TRB sequences were excluded, so that 188 HIV repertoires were analyzed. Among the 180 or so HIV repertoires that were kept, some 61 were collected before ART initiation and over 120 were collected after ART initiation. Repertoires were downsampled to 5000 TRB nucleotide sequences, with summary statistics averaged over 100 downsampling iterations. The analysis kept only TRB sequences whose CDR3 regions were at least seven amino acids long. Diversity was assessed using a clonality score derived from Shannon entropy and using the Gini coefficient. In the repertoire networks, any two of the top 5000 CDR3 amino acid sequences were connected whenever the two sequences differed by an edit distance of one. GLIPH2 predicted antigen specificity groups and MHC restriction for TRB CDR3 amino acid sequences. Known CMV, EBV, HIV or tissue antigen associations were flagged by matching CDR3 amino acid sequences against VDJdb and McPAS-TCR. Pre-ART, post-ART and control groups were compared with Wilcoxon signed-rank tests and Holm-Bonferroni correction. TCRdb carries this immuneACCESS record with in-frame sequences only. Its versions omit some clonotypes, under half of them owing to an unresolved V gene in the studies checked, with the rest unexplained. V and J calls and clone size come straight from that table; D and trimming were deduced from the DNA. The sample table shows about 32,000 clones, and around 85% are seen once. The ten largest clones represent about 4.3% of the sample.

A remark on this clone: Its antigen target is currently unknown. Base qualities are not at hand, and no much larger clone is one base apart.

Participants were included only if at least one PBMC sample before ART initiation and at least two post-ART samples were available. Treatment was received in the United States of America by all participants with HIV. Before DNA extraction, cryopreserved samples of about 0.95-10 million PBMC were thawed and washed. At the time of the earliest PBMC sample, participants with HIV were aged between roughly 20 and 55 years. Per participant, PBMC samples came from 1-4 timepoints prior to ART initiation and 2-8 timepoints following ART initiation, for a median of 7 samples. For every participant, serial HIV viral load, CD4+ T-cell count, ART history and demographic data were obtained. Genomic DNA was extracted from unsorted PBMC with a Qiagen kit on a QIAcube, processed in batches of 12 samples. From V the trimming removes 4 bases and from J it removes 6 bases, while the gene matches leave 8 bases of the junction unaccounted for. Looking up the germline V gene yields CDR1 SGHAT and CDR2 FQNNGV. The CDR3 spans 14 residues, from the cysteine through the phenylalanine. Only CDR3 DNA remains: 42 bases, in frame from the first base.

The material was unsorted PBMCs, obtained 3.3 years after starting antiretroviral therapy. The chain couples TRBV11-2 to TRBJ1-1; TRBD1 fits 7 bases in the junction. This TCR was sampled from a man in his late teens or twenties with HIV. At the DNA level, the sequence is TGTGCCAGCAGCTCTGGACAGGAGGGGGCTGAAGCTTTCTTT. Its translation reads: CASSSGQEGAEAFF.